This T cell receptor (beta chain) was observed in a study of control samples from healthy donors and cancer patients. V gave up 0 bases and J gave up 5 bases, with 14 bases separating them. Germline CDR1 is SGHRS and CDR2 is YFSETQ. This CDR3 is 15 amino acids long. TCRdb keeps only in-frame clones here, not all; method: immunoSEQ multiplex PCR. The table includes about 94,000 clones, 90% detected once. The clonotype comes from a woman under 30 in good health. Sequencing used blood. The chain recombines TRBV5-1 with TRBJ1-1; D is possibly TRBD1 (5 bases). The CDR3 is CASSLAGTIGTEAFF. CDR3 DNA sequence: TGCGCCAGCAGCTTGGCCGGGACCATCGGGACTGAAGCTTTCTTT.